The entry below describes one TCR beta chain. The protocol was immunoSEQ multiplex PCR, while the TCRdb copy is restricted to in-frame clones and leaves out a portion. The data contain around 85,000 clones, about 82% of them seen just once; the ten biggest clones take up around 7.3%. The CDR3 length is 14 residues. Germline V gene data show CDR1 as MNHNS and CDR2 as SASEGT. J gave up 5 bases and V 1 base, and 4 bases lay outside the gene matches. The data originate from a study of blood T cell repertoires in COVID-19. Study background: Specimens from acute and convalescent COVID-19 originated in the United States, Italy and Spain. T cells, B-cell-depleted T cells, or PBMCs provided the cDNA or gDNA that served as material.

Sequencing used peripheral blood. The receptor was derived from a man aged 45 to 65 with active COVID-19. This chain links TRBV6-1 with TRBJ1-2; 7 positions match TRBD1. The CDR3 sequence is CASSEGPRGYGYTF. The CDR3, as DNA: TGTGCCAGCAGTGAAGGACCCAGGGGGTATGGCTACACCTTC.